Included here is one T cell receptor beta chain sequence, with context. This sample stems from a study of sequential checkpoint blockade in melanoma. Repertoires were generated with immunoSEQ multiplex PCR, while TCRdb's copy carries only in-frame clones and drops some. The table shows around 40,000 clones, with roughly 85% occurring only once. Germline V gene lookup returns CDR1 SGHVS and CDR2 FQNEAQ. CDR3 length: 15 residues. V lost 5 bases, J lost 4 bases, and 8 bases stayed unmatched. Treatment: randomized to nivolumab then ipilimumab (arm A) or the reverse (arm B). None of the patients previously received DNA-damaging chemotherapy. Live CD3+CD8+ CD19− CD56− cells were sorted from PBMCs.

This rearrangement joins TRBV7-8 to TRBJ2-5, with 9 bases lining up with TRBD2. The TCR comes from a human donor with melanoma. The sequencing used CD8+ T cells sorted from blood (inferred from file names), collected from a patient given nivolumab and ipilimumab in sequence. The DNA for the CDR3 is TGTGCCAGCAGCGAAGCGGGAGGAACTAGAGAGACCCAGTACTTC. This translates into CASSEAGGTRETQYF. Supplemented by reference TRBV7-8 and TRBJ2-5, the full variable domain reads GAGVSQSPRYKVAKRGQDVALRCDPISGHVSLFWYQQALGQGPEFLTYFQNEAQLDKSGLPSDRFFAERPEGSVSTLKIQRTQQEDSAVYLCASSEAGGTRETQYFGPGTRLLVL.